A single sample is the source of the 12 T cell receptor beta chains below, sequenced in a study of shared clonotypes between healthy human individuals. Clones were read by immunoSEQ multiplex PCR, and TCRdb kept only the in-frame ones, dropping some. The sample includes approximately 810,000 clones, around 92% of them seen just once. Terminally differentiated effector memory CD45RA+ cells were excluded by CCR7 positive selection of CD45RO-negative cells. The sample was naive CD8+ T cells sorted from blood. The receptors were sampled from a man in his thirties or forties in good health.

This CDR3 is CASSEGWREPLTKNIQYF. The CDR3 coding sequence is TGTGCCAGCAGTGAAGGGTGGCGGGAACCACTCACCAAAAACATTCAGTACTTC. The V call is TRBV2, the J call TRBJ2-4; perhaps TRBD2 as D (6 bases). The CDR3 runs to 18 residues. Germline V gene data show CDR1 as SNHLY and CDR2 as FYNNEI. Deletions cut 1 base from V and 2 bases from J, with 18 bases between.

The chain is built from TRBV5-5 and TRBJ2-7, with 8 bases aligning to TRBD1. The CDR3 contains 14 residues. The trim removed 4 bases at V and 5 bases at J, leaving 8 bases unmatched. Germline assignment: CDR1 SGHKS and CDR2 YYEKEE (reference sequence). CDR3 coding DNA: TGTGCCAGCAGCAGTGGACAGGGTCTCAACGAGCAGTACTTC. This encodes CASSSGQGLNEQYF.

This rearrangement joins TRBV14 to TRBJ2-7; a weak D match, TRBD2 (5 bases). Germline CDR1 is SGHDN and CDR2 is FVKESK. There are 18 residues in the CDR3. V was shortened by 0 bases and J by 2 bases, with 20 bases between the two germline ends. The chain's CDR3 is CASSQDPFGEWVPYEQYF. For the CDR3, the DNA is TGTGCCAGCAGCCAAGATCCGTTCGGGGAGTGGGTGCCCTACGAGCAGTACTTC.

The V gene is TRBV18, the J gene TRBJ2-3; D might be TRBD2 (5 bases). V shed 1 base and J shed 0 bases, with 11 bases lying between them. This CDR3 has 16 amino acids. Germline V gene lookup returns CDR1 KGHSH and CDR2 LQKENI. The CDR3 loop reads CASSPRGRHSTDTQYF. The CDR3 DNA sequence: TGTGCCAGCTCACCACGAGGGCGCCATAGCACAGATACGCAGTATTTT.

The chain carries TRBV21-1 and TRBJ1-4. TRBV21-1 is reported as a pseudogene. The CDR3 is 15 amino acids. This chain's CDR3 is CASTSPGATNEKLFF. In nucleotides, the CDR3 is TGTGCCAGCACCTCCCCGGGTGCAACTAATGAAAAACTGTTTTTT.

J is TRBJ2-1 and V is TRBV15; D may be TRBD2 (6 bases). Germline V gene lookup returns CDR1 LNHNV and CDR2 YYDKDF (reference sequence). Trimming stripped 0 bases from V and 3 bases from J, with 12 bases between. The CDR3 is 16 residues long. CDR3 sequence (DNA): TGTGCCACCAGCAGAGATGGGGGGACGGGCTACAATGAGCAGTTCTTC. Translating it yields CATSRDGGTGYNEQFF.

The CDR3: CASSFSAGLTTDTQYF. Written as DNA, the CDR3 is TGTGCCAGCAGCTTTTCCGCGGGACTAACCACAGATACGCAGTATTTT. The V call is TRBV11-2, the J call TRBJ2-3; 7 bases match TRBD2. CDR1 is SGHAT and CDR2 is FQNNGV in the germline V gene. V was pared by 3 bases and J by 2 bases, with 8 bases of the junction left unmatched. CDR3 size: 16 residues.

This sequence joins TRBV9 and TRBJ2-2; D possibly corresponds to TRBD2 (5 bases). Looked up from germline, CDR1 is SGDLS and CDR2 is YYNGEE. Between the trimmed V and J ends, which lost 4 bases and 6 bases, there was a span of 10 bases. This CDR3 has 13 residues. The CDR3 nucleotides are TGTGCCAGCAGCCCTTCCGGGGCCGGGGAGCTGTTTTTT. Its protein product is CASSPSGAGELFF. The variable domain in full, with the rest retrieved from reference TRBV9 and TRBJ2-2, is DSGVTQTPKHLITATGQRVTLRCSPRSGDLSVYWYQQSLDQGLQFLIQYYNGEERAKGNILERFSAQQFPDLHSELNLSSLELGDSALYFCASSPSGAGELFFGEGSRLTVL.

CDR3 nucleotide sequence: TGTGCCAGCAGCTTGAGGGGACTAACAAAACTGAAAGAGACCCAGTACTTC. Its protein product is CASSLRGLTKLKETQYF. The chain combines TRBV5-6 with TRBJ2-5; 7 bases are shared with TRBD2. V gave up 1 base and J gave up 3 bases; unmatched junction bases: 12. Looked up from germline, CDR1 is SGHDT and CDR2 is YYEEEE. This CDR3 is 17 amino acids long.

Comments on this clone: A much more abundant neighbour one base away suggests this may be a read error. V is TRBV7-2 and J is TRBJ2-1; D is unclear. Per germline, CDR1 SGHTA and CDR2 FQGNSA. V dropped 3 bases and J dropped 10 bases, with 4 bases sitting between them. This CDR3 is 10 amino acids long. The CDR3 is CASSLGEQFF. CDR3 sequence (DNA): TGTGCCAGCAGCTTGGGAGAGCAGTTCTTC.

V usage is TRBV7-8 and J usage is TRBJ2-7; TRBD1 matches 11 bases. This CDR3 has 15 residues. The V gene end was trimmed by 5 bases and the J gene end by 4 bases; junction bases not matched to a gene: 7. CDR1 is SGHVS, CDR2 FQNEAQ, per germline. The CDR3 DNA sequence: TGTGCCAGCAGCAAACCCGGGACAGGGGGGTACGAGCAGTACTTC. Protein: CASSKPGTGGYEQYF.

This chain links TRBV7-9 with TRBJ2-3; the match to TRBD2 covers 13 bases. In germline, CDR1 is SEHNR, CDR2 FQNEAQ (reference sequence). This CDR3 comprises 17 residues. V was clipped by 5 bases and J by 6 bases; unmatched bases: 11. The CDR3 is CASSPRTSGSLRDTQYF. DNA for the CDR3: TGTGCCAGCAGCCCAAGGACTAGCGGGAGCCTGAGGGATACGCAGTATTTT.